Listed here are 13 T cell receptor beta chains from one sample, sequenced in a study of identical twins. Via MiXCR, TCRdb re-called the 5' RACE reads, giving one row per CDR3 protein. The sample lists hundreds of thousands of distinct CDR3 sequences, roughly 7.5% seen once, with about 1.8% in the top ten. Separately, the same data were catalogued under a study of yellow fever vaccine responses in identical twins.

The sequencing input was memory (CD45RO+) T cells sorted from blood. All receptors derive from a woman aged 18-29 years in good health.

This clonotype appeared many times. This rearrangement joins TRBV5-1 to TRBJ2-2; D unclear. This CDR3 has 13 amino acids. The germline CDR1 and CDR2 sequences are SGHRS and YFSETQ. Deletions cut 1 base from V and 4 bases from J, with 5 bases between. This chain's CDR3 is CASSLMSTGELFF. The CDR3 DNA sequence: TGCGCCAGCAGCTTGATGAGCACCGGGGAGCTGTTTTTT. The variable domain in full, with the rest retrieved from reference TRBV5-1 and TRBJ2-2, is KAGVTQTPRYLIKTRGQQVTLSCSPISGHRSVSWYQQTPGQGLQFLFEYFSETQRNKGNFPGRFSGRQFSNSRSEMNVSTLELGDSALYLCASSLMSTGELFFGEGSRLTVL.

This clonotype was recorded at least ten times. The V call is TRBV28, the J call TRBJ2-4; D is perhaps TRBD1 (6 bases). CDR3 length: 13 residues. Germline CDR1 and CDR2: MDHEN and SYDVKM. V lost 4 bases to trimming and J lost 8 bases, with 12 bases between them. The CDR3 loop reads CASSYRVSDIQYF. As DNA, the CDR3 is TGTGCCAGCAGTTACAGGGTATCGGACATTCAGTACTTC.

This clonotype has a count of ten or more. CDR3 in DNA: TGTGCCAGCAGCGCAGGCTTAAACATTCAGTACTTC. This gives the protein CASSAGLNIQYF. V is TRBV7-8 and J is TRBJ2-4; no clear D gene. The CDR3 extends over 12 amino acids. Trimming took 5 bases from V and 6 from J, leaving 8 bases between them. CDR1 is SGHVS, CDR2 FQNEAQ, per germline.

This clonotype was seen at least ten times. The genes are TRBV3-1 and TRBJ2-2; no clear D. In germline, CDR1 is LGHDT, CDR2 YNNKEL (reference sequence). The length of the CDR3 is 14 residues. V lost 0 bases and J lost 6, with 8 bases in between. CDR3 nucleotide sequence: TGTGCCAGCAGCCAAGAGGGCCTTCCCGGGGAGCTGTTTTTT. It translates to CASSQEGLPGELFF.

The chain's CDR3 is CATGGYPTYEQYF. CDR3 DNA sequence: TGTGCCACCGGCGGGTACCCGACCTACGAGCAGTACTTC. The genes are TRBV27 and TRBJ2-7, with D maybe TRBD2 (5 bases). V lost 10 bases and J lost 2, with 15 bases in between. This CDR3 comprises 13 residues. CDR1 and CDR2 from the germline V gene are MNHEY and SMNVEV (reference sequence).

The CDR3 DNA reads TGTGCCAGCAGGTCGACAGATTACAATGAGCAGTTCTTC. Protein: CASRSTDYNEQFF. The chain is built from TRBV28 and TRBJ2-1; a possible D gene is TRBD1 (5 bases). CDR1 is MDHEN, CDR2 SYDVKM, per germline. CDR3 length equals 13 residues. V was clipped by 6 bases and J by 4 bases, with 10 bases between them.

This chain links TRBV18 with TRBJ2-5, with D tentatively TRBD2 (6 bases). With 1 base removed from V and 3 bases from J, the gap between germline ends came to 6 bases. The CDR3 runs 13 residues. Germline V gene sequence: CDR1 KGHSH, CDR2 LQKENI. CDR3 sequence reads: CASSPLAEETQYF. CDR3 sequence (DNA): TGTGCCAGCTCACCACTAGCGGAAGAGACCCAGTACTTC. Drawing the rest from reference TRBV18 and TRBJ2-5, the complete variable domain is NAGVMQNPRHLVRRRGQEARLRCSPMKGHSHVYWYRQLPEEGLKFMVYLQKENIIDESGMPKERFSAEFPKEGPSILRIQQVVRGDSAAYFCASSPLAEETQYFGPGTRLLVL.

This clonotype was observed a few times. This sequence joins TRBV13 and TRBJ2-7; 9 positions agree with TRBD2. In germline, CDR1 is PRHDT, CDR2 FYEKMQ (reference sequence). V gave up 3 bases and J gave up 5 bases; unmatched junction bases: 8. This CDR3 spans 15 amino acids. The CDR3 is CASSFAGGPFHEQYF. CDR3 DNA sequence: TGTGCCAGCAGCTTTGCGGGGGGGCCTTTCCACGAGCAGTACTTC.

The chain links TRBV5-1 to TRBJ2-1; D perhaps matches TRBD1 (6 bases). V dropped 0 bases and J dropped 7 bases, with 14 bases sitting between them. This CDR3 spans 15 amino acids. In germline, CDR1 is SGHRS, CDR2 YFSETQ. CDR3 nucleotides: TGCGCCAGCAGCTTGGCAGGGGCCCTTGGGAATGAGCAGTTCTTC. It specifies CASSLAGALGNEQFF.

The V gene is TRBV3-1, the J gene TRBJ2-7, with D perhaps matching TRBD1 (5 bases). Germline CDR1 is LGHDT and CDR2 is YNNKEL (reference sequence). V dropped 4 bases and J dropped 6 bases, with 16 bases sitting between them. CDR3 size: 14 residues. The CDR3 DNA reads as TGTGCCAGCAGCCGGGGCAGGGTTAAGGGCGAGCAGTACTTC. It encodes CASSRGRVKGEQYF.

This clonotype showed up just a few times. The V and J genes are TRBV27 and TRBJ2-1; 9 bases are a match to TRBD1. Unmatched junction bases numbered 6, after V lost 7 bases and J lost 8 bases. This CDR3 is built from 13 residues. Germline-derived CDR1 and CDR2 are MNHEY and SMNVEV (reference sequence). The CDR3 spells CASTTGGEHEQFF. CDR3 DNA sequence: TGTGCCAGCACTACAGGGGGCGAGCATGAGCAGTTCTTC.

In this sample, this clonotype turned up a few times. This CDR3 is CARKCISKQFF. CDR3 nucleotides: TGTGCCAGAAAGTGTATCAGTAAGCAGTTCTTC. The J gene is TRBJ2-1, the V gene TRBV6-2 or TRBV6-3, with D unresolved. This CDR3 is built from 11 residues. Trimming removed 9 bases at V and 11 bases at J, with 14 bases between. Germline CDR1 MNHEY, CDR2 SVGEGT.

The J gene is TRBJ2-2, the V gene TRBV7-8; 7 bases align to TRBD2. Per germline, CDR1 SGHVS and CDR2 FQNEAQ. With V trimmed by 1 base and J by 0 bases, 2 bases remained unmatched. CDR3 length: 16 residues. The chain's CDR3 is CASSLVTSSNTGELFF. The CDR3 DNA follows: TGTGCCAGCAGCTTAGTGACTAGCTCGAACACCGGGGAGCTGTTTTTT.